This T cell receptor beta chain was documented in a study of beta chain features in type 1 diabetes. Trimming took off 5 bases at V and 3 bases at J, with 11 bases between the two ends. This CDR3 comprises 13 residues. Germline CDR1 SGHVS, CDR2 FNYEAQ. The table lists this clone with a few counts. The entirety of the isolated RNA underwent reverse transcription, so expressed TCRB transcripts were sequenced. The table came from immunoSEQ multiplex PCR; TCRdb's copy has only in-frame clones and leaves some out. The sample consists of about 210,000 clones, about 11% of them appearing once. This receptor was obtained from a man aged 18-30 years in good health. The rearrangement links TRBV7-6 to TRBJ2-7, with unresolved D. The sample taken for sequencing was central memory CD4+ T cells from blood. CDR3 DNA sequence: TGTGCCAGCAGCAAAACCGACGGCTACGAGCAGTACTTC. Protein: CASSKTDGYEQYF.